The 20 T cell receptor beta chains below all came from one sample that was sequenced in a study of blood T cells in healthy people across ages. PCR was performed a second time for about 7 to 12 cycles using a sample-barcoded 5' primer and a J-beta primer mix. TCRdb used MiXCR to reprocess the 5' RACE reads, holding one entry per CDR3 protein. The sample consists of more than 600,000 distinct CDR3 sequences, 25% of them appearing once. These data also featured in a second study, about T cells of mothers and their children.

The specimen was blood. These receptors came from a boy younger than 18 in good health.

Only a few counts were recorded for this clonotype. The chain has TRBV13 and TRBJ2-3; tentative D call: TRBD1 (7 bases). The CDR3 loop spans 15 amino acids. From germline, CDR1 is PRHDT and CDR2 FYEKMQ (reference sequence). Between the trimmed V and J ends, which lost 2 bases and 2 bases, there was a span of 11 bases. This chain's CDR3 is CASSLQGGDTDTQYF. In DNA, the CDR3 is TGTGCCAGCAGCTTACAGGGGGGAGACACAGATACGCAGTATTTT.

V and J are TRBV14 and TRBJ2-1; D gene ambiguous. This CDR3 spans 17 amino acids. Trimming stripped 0 bases from V and 0 bases from J, with 12 bases between. CDR1 and CDR2 from the germline V gene are SGHDN and FVKESK. CDR3 amino acids: CASSQDPPLSSYNEQFF. CDR3 coding DNA: TGTGCCAGCAGCCAAGATCCCCCACTGAGCTCCTACAATGAGCAGTTCTTC.

This clonotype has more than one count but fewer than ten. This chain connects TRBV7-9 to TRBJ2-7, with TRBD1 as a possible D gene (5 bases). CDR3 length: 14 residues. The germline gives CDR1 SEHNR, CDR2 FQNEAQ (reference sequence). Trimming took off 1 base at V and 3 bases at J, with 10 bases between the two ends. CDR3 sequence reads: CASSLGTRRYEQYF. The CDR3 nucleotides are TGTGCCAGCAGCTTAGGGACAAGACGCTACGAGCAGTACTTC.

The chain employs TRBV20-1 and TRBJ2-7; D possibly corresponds to TRBD2 (6 bases). The germline V and J ends were trimmed by 3 bases and 0 bases, with 9 bases remaining between them. The V gene's germline CDR1 is DFQATT and CDR2 SNEGSKA (reference sequence). The CDR3 sequence is 13 residues long. Here the CDR3 reads CSARGGYSYEQYF. The CDR3, as DNA: TGCAGTGCTAGGGGGGGATACTCCTACGAGCAGTACTTC.

The chain links TRBV18 to TRBJ2-5, with 10 positions matching TRBD2. V shed 4 bases and J 2 bases; nucleotides not matched to a gene: 7. The CDR3 is made up of 16 amino acids. Per the germline V gene, CDR1 is KGHSH and CDR2 is LQKENI. CDR3 sequence: CASSRLAGDGQETQYF. CDR3 DNA: TGTGCCAGCTCACGTCTAGCGGGAGATGGGCAAGAGACCCAGTACTTC.

This clonotype was picked up a small number of times. The chain joins TRBV4-2 to TRBJ2-5; D not certain. TRBJ2-7 matches the DNA end more closely, so the J call is doubtful. The V gene's germline CDR1 is LGHNA and CDR2 YNFKEQ. CDR3 length: 12 residues. CDR3 amino acids: CASSQDGLEQYF. As DNA, the CDR3 is TGTGCCAGCAGCCAAGACGGGCTCGAGCAGTACTTC.

This clonotype was counted a few times. This rearrangement joins TRBV10-3 to TRBJ2-2; D gene ambiguous. The CDR3 length is 17 residues. Germline-derived CDR1 and CDR2 are ENHRY and SYGVKD. Trimming cost V 0 bases and J 0 bases, with 11 bases left between them. The CDR3 nucleotides are TGTGCCATCAGTGAGTCGATATTTAACTCGAACACCGGGGAGCTGTTTTTT. It translates to CAISESIFNSNTGELFF.

This chain joins TRBV4-1 and TRBJ2-1; D gene ambiguous. Germline CDR1 is MGHRA and CDR2 is YSYEKL. V lost 0 bases to trimming and J lost 5 bases, with 8 bases between them. This CDR3 is 14 amino acids long. Here the CDR3 reads CASSQDTDHNEQFF. The CDR3 bases are TGCGCCAGCAGCCAAGATACCGACCACAATGAGCAGTTCTTC.

V usage is TRBV7-9 and J usage is TRBJ2-3; D perhaps matches TRBD1 (5 bases). The DNA end favors TRBJ1-5, so the J call may be wrong. CDR1 SEHNR and CDR2 FQNEAQ come from the germline V gene (reference sequence). The CDR3 is 17 residues long. The CDR3 region has the DNA TGTGCCAGCAGCTTAGCCCTGGGACTAGCGGGAGCAGATACGCAGCATTTT. This translates into CASSLALGLAGADTQHF.

This clonotype was seen a handful of times. The genes are TRBV5-1 and TRBJ2-6; D assignment may be TRBD1 or TRBD2 (5 bases each). CDR3 length: 18 amino acids. Germline V gene data show CDR1 as SGHRS and CDR2 as YFSETQ. Trimming left V 0 bases short and J 0 bases short, with 13 bases between. The CDR3 DNA follows: TGCGCCAGCAGCTTGGTTCCGGGACGGATCTCTGGGGCCAACGTCCTGACTTTC. This sequence encodes CASSLVPGRISGANVLTF.

The genes are TRBV3-1 and TRBJ1-1; D gene ambiguous. Germline V gives CDR1 LGHDT, CDR2 YNNKEL (reference sequence). Trimming took 0 bases from V and 4 from J, leaving 9 bases between them. The CDR3 sequence is 14 residues long. The CDR3 here is CASSQDRLITEAFF. CDR3 nucleotide sequence: TGTGCCAGCAGCCAAGATAGACTCATCACTGAAGCTTTCTTT.

The chain recombines TRBV28 with TRBJ2-7, with D perhaps TRBD1 (5 bases). Germline V lookup: CDR1 MDHEN, CDR2 SYDVKM. The CDR3 totals 15 residues. V gave up 3 bases and J gave up 6 bases, with 18 bases separating them. In nucleotides, the CDR3 is TGTGCCAGCAGTTTCGTCAGGGATGTATCGCGCGAGCAGTACTTC. As protein: CASSFVRDVSREQYF.

In its sample, this clonotype was seen a few times. This chain connects TRBV24-1 to TRBJ1-2; 7 nucleotides align to TRBD1. Per the germline V gene, CDR1 is KGHDR and CDR2 is SFDVKD. The CDR3 runs to 13 residues. Germline trimming cut 6 bases from V and 6 bases from J; bases unmatched to any gene: 6. CDR3 amino acids: CATSTGEVDGYTF. The CDR3 region has the DNA TGTGCCACCAGTACAGGGGAGGTGGATGGCTACACCTTC.

This clonotype came up a few times. The chain recombines TRBV3-1 with TRBJ2-3; tentative D call: TRBD2 (6 bases). Germline V CDR1 and CDR2: LGHDT, YNNKEL (reference sequence). V gave up 1 base and J gave up 5 bases, with 16 bases separating them. This CDR3 has 16 residues. The CDR3 nucleotides are TGTGCCAGCAGCCAAGTCCTCGGCGGGACGGGAGATACGCAGTATTTT. This gives the protein CASSQVLGGTGDTQYF.

V gene TRBV20-1 combines with J gene TRBJ1-5, with D possibly being TRBD1 (5 bases). Trimming stripped 4 bases from V and 3 bases from J, with 10 bases between. CDR1 is DFQATT, CDR2 SNEGSKA, per germline (reference sequence). The CDR3 runs 13 residues. CDR3 nucleotides: TGCAGTGCTATGCAGGGCTACAATCAGCCCCAGCATTTT. It is translated as CSAMQGYNQPQHF.

This chain connects TRBV29-1 to TRBJ2-5, with unresolved D. CDR3 length: 13 amino acids. CDR1 is SQVTM, CDR2 ANQGSEA, per germline. Trimming removed 4 bases from V and 1 base from J, with 10 bases in between. CDR3 sequence (DNA): TGCAGCGTTGTAGGTAGTTTCCAAGAGACCCAGTACTTC. The encoded protein is CSVVGSFQETQYF.

This clonotype appeared once. This sequence joins TRBV20-1 and TRBJ2-5; D gene uncertain. Between the trimmed V and J ends, which lost 6 bases and 1 base, there was a span of 15 bases. Germline V CDR1 and CDR2: DFQATT, SNEGSKA (reference sequence). The CDR3 has 14 amino acids. The CDR3 DNA is TGCAGTGCCACTACTGGCGTATCCCAAGAGACCCAGTACTTC. Its translation: CSATTGVSQETQYF.

The rearrangement uses TRBV5-1 and TRBJ2-5, with 8 bases fitting TRBD2. Per the germline V gene, CDR1 is SGHRS and CDR2 is YFSETQ. This CDR3 is built from 14 residues. With V trimmed by 4 bases and J by 0 bases, 2 bases remained unmatched. CDR3 DNA: TGCGCCAGCAGCAAACTAGCGGACCAAGAGACCCAGTACTTC. The encoded protein is CASSKLADQETQYF.

This clonotype turned up a few times. This chain connects TRBV29-1 to TRBJ2-7, with D perhaps TRBD1 (6 bases). CDR1 SQVTM and CDR2 ANQGSEA come from the germline V gene. CDR3 length: 12 amino acids. V was trimmed by 4 bases and J by 7 bases, leaving 14 bases between them. The CDR3 region is CSVGGPPGEQYF. The CDR3 bases are TGCAGCGTTGGGGGGCCGCCGGGAGAGCAGTACTTC.

This clonotype was seen only a few times. The rearrangement uses TRBV5-6 and TRBJ2-5; no clear D gene. The J call may not be correct, given that the DNA end is closer to TRBJ2-1. Looked up from germline, CDR1 is SGHDT and CDR2 is YYEEEE. The CDR3 loop spans 13 amino acids. DNA of the CDR3: TGTGCCAGCACTAAGATGGACGTCAATGAGCAGTTCTTC. It yields the protein CASTKMDVNEQFF.